The 29 T cell receptor beta chains below come from one sample, sequenced in a study of cytomegalovirus exposure and HLA in healthy donors. Primers included in the PCR were 60 Vbeta and 13 Jbeta primers. The method was immunoSEQ multiplex PCR; TCRdb's version includes in-frame clones alone and lacks a portion of them. The sample lists some 170,000 clones; roughly 82% were seen once. Sequencing was performed on PBMCs. These receptors came from a girl under 18 in good health and CMV-seropositive.

The chain is built from TRBV2 and TRBJ2-7, with D uncertain. Germline CDR1 reads SNHLY; CDR2 reads FYNNEI. CDR3 length: 15 residues. Deletions cut 1 base from V and 3 bases from J, with 13 bases between. CDR3 loop: CASSEGEEPDYEQYF. The CDR3 nucleotides read TGTGCCAGCAGTGAAGGTGAGGAGCCGGACTACGAGCAGTACTTC.

CDR3: CSARTFGEQYF. CDR3 sequence (DNA): TGCAGCGCCCGAACGTTCGGCGAGCAGTACTTC. This chain uses TRBV29-1 with TRBJ2-7; D gene ambiguous. CDR1 is SQVTM, CDR2 ANQGSEA, per germline. This CDR3 is 11 amino acids long. The ends were cut back, 7 bases at V and 6 bases at J, with 13 bases in the middle.

The rearrangement joins TRBV6-6 to TRBJ2-1, with a weak D call TRBD2 (5 bases). The CDR3 contains 14 residues. The V gene's germline CDR1 is MNHNY and CDR2 SVGAGI (reference sequence). V lost 1 base, J lost 5 bases, and 9 bases lay in between. CDR3 residues: CASSYLATNNEQFF. The CDR3 nucleotides are TGTGCCAGCAGTTACTTGGCGACTAACAATGAGCAGTTCTTC.

J is TRBJ1-2 and V is TRBV7-3; the D gene is possibly TRBD1 (6 bases). Germline V lookup: CDR1 SGHTA, CDR2 FQGTGA. CDR3 length: 15 amino acids. V was cut by 3 bases and J by 8 bases, with 19 bases left in between. The CDR3 coding sequence is TGTGCCAGCAGCTTTCGGCAGGGGAGTTCGGACGGCTACACCTTC. The encoded protein is CASSFRQGSSDGYTF.

The chain uses TRBV11-3 and TRBJ2-2, with a tentative D call TRBD2 (5 bases). The CDR3 contains 15 residues. CDR1 is SGHNT, CDR2 YENEEA, per germline. V was trimmed by 5 bases and J by 5 bases, leaving 15 bases between them. In DNA, the CDR3 is TGTGCCAGCAGCCCCGTGGGGAGTGGAACCGGGGAGCTGTTTTTT. The encoded protein is CASSPVGSGTGELFF.

The chain carries TRBV4-3 and TRBJ1-5; TRBD1 is a possible D gene (6 bases). From germline, CDR1 is LGHNA and CDR2 YSLEER. The CDR3 has 15 residues. Between the trimmed V and J ends, which lost 4 bases and 7 bases, there was a span of 17 bases. The CDR3 DNA sequence: TGCGCCAGCAGCCTGGATGGGGACACCGCCCAGCCCCAGCATTTT. This translates into CASSLDGDTAQPQHF.

This chain uses TRBV6-6 with TRBJ1-3, with 8 bases that match TRBD1. V lost 7 bases, J lost 4 bases, and 3 bases stayed unmatched. The CDR3 has 13 residues. CDR1 MNHNY and CDR2 SVGAGI come from the germline V gene (reference sequence). The CDR3 coding sequence is TGTGCCAGCACAGGGGGCGGCGGAAACACCATATATTTT. Translation: CASTGGGGNTIYF.

The chain joins TRBV4-3 to TRBJ1-1, with TRBD1 identical over 8 bases. The trim removed 4 bases at V and 2 bases at J, leaving 6 bases unmatched. In germline, CDR1 is LGHNA, CDR2 YSLEER. This CDR3 has 15 amino acids. The CDR3 region is CASSLTDRENTEAFF. CDR3 in DNA: TGCGCCAGCAGCCTTACGGACAGGGAAAACACTGAAGCTTTCTTT.

This chain links TRBV9 with TRBJ2-7; 8 nucleotides match TRBD1. The CDR3 has 14 residues. Germline V lookup: CDR1 SGDLS, CDR2 YYNGEE. The V segment lost 4 bases and the J segment 2 bases; nucleotides outside the gene matches: 5. The CDR3 DNA is TGTGCCAGCAGCCCCACAGGGGGACCCTACGAGCAGTACTTC. It yields the protein CASSPTGGPYEQYF.

J is TRBJ2-3 and V is TRBV2, with 7 bases matching TRBD1. V dropped 9 bases and J dropped 5; count of bases not matched to a gene: 11. This CDR3 region has 14 residues. The V gene's germline CDR1 is SNHLY and CDR2 FYNNEI. The CDR3 loop reads CARPWTGLGDTQYF. The CDR3 nucleotides read TGTGCCAGACCTTGGACAGGTTTGGGAGATACGCAGTATTTT.

The chain combines TRBV6-1 with TRBJ2-1; weak D call: TRBD1 (6 bases). The CDR3 length is 15 residues. V lost 2 bases, J lost 6 bases, and 14 bases lay in between. In germline, CDR1 is MNHNS, CDR2 SASEGT. CDR3 coding DNA: TGTGCCAGCAGTGAAACAGGGCCTCTAGGCAATGAGCAGTTCTTC. This gives the protein CASSETGPLGNEQFF.

About this clone itself: No DNA is shown, since the ends of the CDR3 on it are uncertain; the CDR3 is the one TCRdb lists. The J gene is TRBJ2-4, the V gene TRBV19; TRBD2, the table's D call, was not compared with the DNA. Germline CDR1 LNHDA, CDR2 SQIVND (reference sequence). The CDR3 comprises 15 residues, both ends counted. The chain's CDR3 is CASTSVLRAKNIQYF.

This clone has a single count. The V and J genes are TRBV7-3 and TRBJ2-2; 11 bases agree with TRBD1. Germline lookup yields CDR1 SGHTA and CDR2 FQGTGA. Trimming at V came to 5 bases and at J to 2 bases, leaving 10 bases not matched to a gene. This CDR3 region has 18 residues. CDR3 in DNA: TGTGCCAGCAGCCCGAGGACAGGGGGCAGTGGAAACACCGGGGAGCTGTTTTTT. Its translation is CASSPRTGGSGNTGELFF.

A few counts support this clone. The chain is built from TRBV21-1 and TRBJ1-3. TRBV21-1 is a pseudogene. CDR3 length: 18 amino acids. DNA of the CDR3: TGTGCCAGCAGCAAAGGTGGGGACTCCCGACCTTCTGGAAACACCATATATTTT. It encodes CASSKGGDSRPSGNTIYF.

The CDR3 protein is CATSPLGDRGLYEQYF. The CDR3, as DNA: TGTGCCACCAGCCCCCTTGGCGACAGGGGGCTTTACGAGCAGTACTTC. The rearrangement uses TRBV15 and TRBJ2-7; 10 nucleotides match TRBD1. Germline V gene sequence: CDR1 LNHNV, CDR2 YYDKDF (reference sequence). The CDR3 contains 16 residues. Trimming removed 5 bases from V and 4 bases from J; junction bases left unmatched: 11.

The CDR3 spells CASSLSVRGKNTGELFF. For the CDR3, the DNA is TGTGCCAGCAGCTTAAGCGTGAGGGGGAAGAACACCGGGGAGCTGTTTTTT. The V and J genes are TRBV7-9 and TRBJ2-2, with D possibly being TRBD1 (6 bases). Looked up from germline, CDR1 is SEHNR and CDR2 is FQNEAQ (reference sequence). The CDR3 consists of 17 residues. The ends were cut back, 2 bases at V and 1 base at J, with 14 bases in the middle.

This chain uses TRBV4-1 with TRBJ2-5; 8 positions agree with TRBD1. The CDR3 has 16 amino acids. V shed 0 bases and J 0 bases; nucleotides not matched to a gene: 3. The germline CDR1 and CDR2 sequences are MGHRA and YSYEKL. CDR3 protein: CASSQENRGDQETQYF. CDR3 sequence (DNA): TGCGCCAGCAGCCAAGAAAACAGGGGGGACCAAGAGACCCAGTACTTC.

This chain connects TRBV29-1 to TRBJ1-2; D is unresolved. CDR3 length equals 13 residues. Germline CDR1 and CDR2: SQVTM and ANQGSEA. The V end lost 4 bases, the J end lost 3 bases, and 12 bases lay between the germline ends. This chain's CDR3 is CSVGYRDDYGYTF. CDR3 nucleotides: TGCAGCGTTGGTTACAGAGATGACTATGGCTACACCTTC. Full variable domain (remainder filled in from reference TRBV29-1 and TRBJ1-2): SAVISQKPSRDICQRGTSLTIQCQVDSQVTMMFWYRQQPGQSLTLIATANQGSEATYESGFVIDKFPISRPNLTFSTLTVSNMSPEDSSIYLCSVGYRDDYGYTFGSGTRLTVV.

This clone was detected only a few times. V is TRBV2 and J is TRBJ2-5; tentatively, D is TRBD2 (6 bases). Trimming shortened V by 4 bases and J by 5 bases, and 11 bases separated the two germline ends. Germline V gene lookup returns CDR1 SNHLY and CDR2 FYNNEI. CDR3 length equals 13 residues. DNA of the CDR3: TGTGCCAGCAGTGGGGGGGTAGGGGAGACCCAGTACTTC. Protein sequence: CASSGGVGETQYF.

As to this clone: The sample holds other DNA sequences that translate to the same CDR3. The chain links TRBV5-1 to TRBJ2-3; 7 bases agree with TRBD2. CDR3 length: 14 residues. CDR1 and CDR2 from the germline V gene are SGHRS and YFSETQ. The V segment lost 0 bases and the J segment 3 bases; nucleotides outside the gene matches: 1. In nucleotides, the CDR3 is TGCGCCAGCAGCTTGGGGGAGGGTACAGATACGCAGTATTTT. Encoded protein: CASSLGEGTDTQYF.

The V gene is TRBV28, the J gene TRBJ2-5; 8 positions agree with TRBD1. The CDR3 loop spans 15 amino acids. V gave up 6 bases and J gave up 2 bases; unmatched junction bases: 8. The V gene's germline CDR1 is MDHEN and CDR2 SYDVKM. As DNA, the CDR3 is TGTGCCAGCAGGTCCAGACAGGGGACTCAAGAGACCCAGTACTTC. Translation gives CASRSRQGTQETQYF.

This CDR3 is CASSYRGTGEPCVIDTQYF. Here the CDR3 DNA reads TGTGCCAGCAGTTACCGGGGCACAGGGGAACCGTGTGTGATAGATACGCAGTATTTT. The chain recombines TRBV21-1 with TRBJ2-3; the D call of TRBD1 is as the table states it, not checked on the DNA. TRBV21-1 is annotated as a pseudogene. The CDR3 has 19 residues.

The chain has TRBV28 and TRBJ1-3; D remains unclear. V lost 4 bases and J lost 2, with 9 bases in between. The germline V gene has CDR1 MDHEN and CDR2 SYDVKM. CDR3 length equals 14 residues. The CDR3 is CASSSGIPGNTIYF. CDR3 coding DNA: TGTGCCAGCAGTTCGGGAATCCCTGGAAACACCATATATTTT.

The chain combines TRBV7-2 with TRBJ2-5, with a weak D call TRBD2 (5 bases). The CDR3 loop spans 13 amino acids. The V gene's germline CDR1 is SGHTA and CDR2 FQGNSA. V lost 5 bases and J lost 7, with 14 bases in between. This chain's CDR3 is CASSEGPEVTQYF. DNA for the CDR3: TGTGCCAGCAGCGAGGGTCCTGAGGTGACCCAGTACTTC. Full variable domain (remainder filled in from reference TRBV7-2 and TRBJ2-5): GAGVSQSPSNKVTEKGKDVELRCDPISGHTALYWYRQSLGQGLEFLIYFQGNSAPDKSGLPSDRFSAERTGGSVSTLTIQRTQQEDSAVYLCASSEGPEVTQYFGPGTRLLVL.

The V call is TRBV9, the J call TRBJ2-6; D uncertain. V lost 4 bases and J lost 0, with 14 bases in between. This CDR3 is built from 17 residues. Germline CDR1 SGDLS, CDR2 YYNGEE. The CDR3 DNA reads TGTGCCAGCAGCCCCCCGGCCGGGTCCTCTGGGGCCAACGTCCTGACTTTC. Residues: CASSPPAGSSGANVLTF.

The rearrangement joins TRBV7-9 to TRBJ1-2; possibly TRBD1 for D (5 bases). This CDR3 has 15 residues. The germline gives CDR1 SEHNR, CDR2 FQNEAQ (reference sequence). V dropped 2 bases and J dropped 5 bases, with 15 bases sitting between them. Here the CDR3 DNA reads TGTGCCAGCAGCTTAATAGGGTCCGGACAATATGGCTACACCTTC. Its protein product is CASSLIGSGQYGYTF.

V and J are TRBV29-1 and TRBJ1-1, with D maybe TRBD1 (5 bases). This CDR3 region has 14 residues. The germline V gene has CDR1 SQVTM and CDR2 ANQGSEA. Trimming stripped 3 bases from V and 1 base from J, with 12 bases between. Here the CDR3 reads CSVDWGVPNTEAFF. CDR3 in DNA: TGCAGCGTTGATTGGGGCGTACCGAACACTGAAGCTTTCTTT. Together with reference TRBV29-1 and TRBJ1-1, the CDR3 gives the full variable domain: SAVISQKPSRDICQRGTSLTIQCQVDSQVTMMFWYRQQPGQSLTLIATANQGSEATYESGFVIDKFPISRPNLTFSTLTVSNMSPEDSSIYLCSVDWGVPNTEAFFGQGTRLTVV.

This chain connects TRBV19 to TRBJ2-3, with 11 nucleotides matching TRBD2. The ends lost 0 bases at V and 6 bases at J; junction bases unmatched: 11. The CDR3 spans 18 residues. Germline V lookup: CDR1 LNHDA, CDR2 SQIVND (reference sequence). CDR3 nucleotide sequence: TGTGCCAGTAGTATAGATCGGCGGCTAGCGGGAGGCGACGATACGCAGTATTTT. This gives the protein CASSIDRRLAGGDDTQYF.

The chain uses TRBV10-1 and TRBJ2-3; 8 nucleotides align to TRBD1. Per the germline V gene, CDR1 is WNHNN and CDR2 is SYGVQD (reference sequence). The length of the CDR3 is 14 residues. With 2 bases clipped from V and 4 bases from J, the junction kept 2 bases outside the gene matches. DNA of the CDR3: TGCGCCAGCAGTGAGGGACAGGGAGCAGATACGCAGTATTTT. This codes for CASSEGQGADTQYF.